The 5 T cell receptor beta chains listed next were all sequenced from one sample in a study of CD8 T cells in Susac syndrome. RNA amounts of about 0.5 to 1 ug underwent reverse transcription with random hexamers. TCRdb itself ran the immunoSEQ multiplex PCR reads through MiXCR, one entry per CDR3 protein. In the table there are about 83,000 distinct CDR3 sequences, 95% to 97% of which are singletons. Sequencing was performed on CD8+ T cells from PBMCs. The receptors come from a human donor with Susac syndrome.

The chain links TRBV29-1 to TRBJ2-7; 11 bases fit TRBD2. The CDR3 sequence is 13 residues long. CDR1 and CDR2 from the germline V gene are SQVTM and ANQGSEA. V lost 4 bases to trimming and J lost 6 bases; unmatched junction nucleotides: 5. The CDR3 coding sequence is TGCAGCGTTGTAGCGGGAGGGCCTGGCGAGCAGTACTTC. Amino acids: CSVVAGGPGEQYF.

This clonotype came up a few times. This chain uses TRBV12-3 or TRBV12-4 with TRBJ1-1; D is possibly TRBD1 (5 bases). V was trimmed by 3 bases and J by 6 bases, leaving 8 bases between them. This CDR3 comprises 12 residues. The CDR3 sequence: CASSLGGAEAFF. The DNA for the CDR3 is TGTGCCAGCAGTTTGGGGGGGGCTGAAGCTTTCTTT.

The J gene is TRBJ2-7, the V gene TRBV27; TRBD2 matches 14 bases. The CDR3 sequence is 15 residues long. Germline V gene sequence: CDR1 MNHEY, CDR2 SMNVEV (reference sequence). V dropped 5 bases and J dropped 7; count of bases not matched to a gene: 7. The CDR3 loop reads CASSGGTSGSEEQYF. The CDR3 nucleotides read TGTGCCAGCAGTGGCGGGACTAGCGGGAGTGAAGAGCAGTACTTC.

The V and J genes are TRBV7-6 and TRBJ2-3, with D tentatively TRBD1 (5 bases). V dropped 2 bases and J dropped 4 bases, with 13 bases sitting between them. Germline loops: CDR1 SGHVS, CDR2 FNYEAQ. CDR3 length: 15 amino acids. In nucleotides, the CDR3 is TGTGCCAGCAGCTTACATGCCAGGGTGCCAGATACGCAGTATTTT. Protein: CASSLHARVPDTQYF.

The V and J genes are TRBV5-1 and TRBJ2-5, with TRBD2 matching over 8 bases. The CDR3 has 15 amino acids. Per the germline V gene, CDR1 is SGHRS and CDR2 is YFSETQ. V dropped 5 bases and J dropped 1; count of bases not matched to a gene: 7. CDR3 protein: CASRVSSGFQETQYF. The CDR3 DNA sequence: TGCGCCAGCAGGGTGTCTAGCGGGTTCCAAGAGACCCAGTACTTC.